The clone carrying this T cell receptor (beta chain) was observed a handful of times. Its specificity is unknown. This sample is drawn from a study of T cells after yellow fever vaccination. Study-level background: With SMART-Seq v4 Ultra Low Input, the fractions containing low cell numbers were prepared. Regarding the study as a whole: A faster peak, day 5 versus 15, was reached by the weaker secondary response.

Per germline, CDR1 SGHTA and CDR2 FQGNSA. This CDR3 region has 15 residues. Trimming removed 7 bases from V and 0 bases from J; junction bases left unmatched: 1. It was through 5'RACE template switching that TCR cDNA was made, with a universal primer site and UMIs added. MiXCR, run by TCRdb on the 5' RACE reads, gives a single entry per CDR3 protein. The sample contains 150,000 to 200,000 distinct CDR3 sequences, around 9.7% of which appear only once. The source material was CD8+ T cells sorted from PBMCs, sampled 45 days after the yellow fever booster vaccination. The receptor was derived from a man younger than 35 who received the YFV17D yellow fever vaccine. The chain has TRBV7-2 and TRBJ1-6; 9 bases are a match to TRBD1. The DNA of the CDR3 is TGTGCCAGCAAACAGGGGGCCTCCTATAATTCACCCCTCCACTTT. Translated: CASKQGASYNSPLHF.